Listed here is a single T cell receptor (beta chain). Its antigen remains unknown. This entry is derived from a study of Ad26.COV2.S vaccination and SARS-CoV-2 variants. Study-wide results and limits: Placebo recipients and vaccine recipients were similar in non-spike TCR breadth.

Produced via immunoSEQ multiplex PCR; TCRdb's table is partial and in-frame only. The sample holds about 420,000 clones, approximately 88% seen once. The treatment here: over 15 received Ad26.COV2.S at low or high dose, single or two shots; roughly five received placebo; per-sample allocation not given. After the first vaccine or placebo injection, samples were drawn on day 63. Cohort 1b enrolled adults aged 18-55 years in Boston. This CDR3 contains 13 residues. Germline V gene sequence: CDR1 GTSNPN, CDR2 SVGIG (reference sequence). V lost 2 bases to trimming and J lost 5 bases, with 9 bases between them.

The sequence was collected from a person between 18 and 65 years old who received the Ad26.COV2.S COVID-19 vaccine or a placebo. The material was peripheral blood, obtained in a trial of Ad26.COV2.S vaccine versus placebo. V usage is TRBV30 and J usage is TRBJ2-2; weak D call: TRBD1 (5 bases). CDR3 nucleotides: TGTGCCTGGAGTCGAAGGGGTACCGGGGAGCTGTTTTTT. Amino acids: CAWSRRGTGELFF.